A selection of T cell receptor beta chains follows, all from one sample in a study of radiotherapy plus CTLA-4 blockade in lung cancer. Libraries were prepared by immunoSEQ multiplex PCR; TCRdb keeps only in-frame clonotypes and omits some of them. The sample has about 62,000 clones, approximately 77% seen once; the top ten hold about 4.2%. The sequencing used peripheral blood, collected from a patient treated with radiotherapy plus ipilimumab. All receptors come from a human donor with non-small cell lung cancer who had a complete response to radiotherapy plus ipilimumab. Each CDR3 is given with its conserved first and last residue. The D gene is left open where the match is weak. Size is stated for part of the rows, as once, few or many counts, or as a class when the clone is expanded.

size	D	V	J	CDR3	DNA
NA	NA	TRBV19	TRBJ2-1	CATGGGYNEQFF	TGTGCTACAGGGGGAGGGTACAATGAGCAGTTCTTC
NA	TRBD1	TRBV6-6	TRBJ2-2	CASSSLDRGGELFF	TGTGCCAGCAGTTCCCTCGACAGGGGCGGGGAGCTGTTTTTT
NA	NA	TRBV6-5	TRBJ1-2	CASTPTGPNYGYTF	TGTGCCAGCACCCCGACGGGTCCTAACTATGGCTACACCTTC
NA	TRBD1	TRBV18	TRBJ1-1	CASSATGAGMQAFF	TGTGCCAGCTCAGCGACAGGGGCGGGAATGCAAGCTTTCTTT
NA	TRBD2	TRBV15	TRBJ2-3	CATSRRISGGTDTQYF	TGTGCCACCAGCAGAAGAATAAGCGGGGGCACAGATACGCAGTATTTT
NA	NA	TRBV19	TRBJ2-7	CASRRDVSSYEQYF	TGTGCCAGTAGGCGGGACGTCAGCTCCTACGAGCAGTACTTC
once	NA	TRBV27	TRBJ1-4	CASSNSGVGEKLFF	TGTGCCAGCAGTAACAGTGGGGTGGGAGAAAAACTGTTTTTT
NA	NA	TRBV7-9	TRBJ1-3	CASSNTGKKDGNTIYF	TGTGCCAGCAGCAATACAGGGAAGAAGGATGGAAACACCATATATTTT
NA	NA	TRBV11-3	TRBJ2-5	CASSQSRKGGETQYF	TGTGCCAGCAGCCAGAGTAGGAAAGGGGGGGAGACCCAGTACTTC
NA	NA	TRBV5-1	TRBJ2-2	CASSLTGSKNTGELFF	TGCGCCAGCAGCTTGACGGGGTCAAAGAACACCGGGGAGCTGTTTTTT
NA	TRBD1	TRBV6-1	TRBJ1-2	CASSPPGGVHGYTF	TGTGCCAGCAGTCCACCAGGGGGCGTCCATGGCTACACCTTC
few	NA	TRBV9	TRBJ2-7	CASSLNPGTPGGEQYF	TGTGCCAGCAGCCTCAACCCCGGGACCCCAGGTGGCGAGCAGTACTTC
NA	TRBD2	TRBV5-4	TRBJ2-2	CASSLASGGSTGELFF	TGTGCCAGCAGCTTGGCCAGCGGGGGGAGTACCGGGGAGCTGTTTTTT
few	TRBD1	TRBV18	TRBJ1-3	CASSATQGPGNTIYF	TGTGCCAGCTCAGCAACACAGGGGCCTGGAAACACCATATATTTT
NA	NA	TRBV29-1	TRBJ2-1	CSVEDLGRYNEQFF	TGCAGCGTTGAAGATTTAGGGAGGTACAATGAGCAGTTCTTC
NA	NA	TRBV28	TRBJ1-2	CASSSSYGYTF	TGTGCCAGCAGCTCTTCCTATGGCTACACCTTC
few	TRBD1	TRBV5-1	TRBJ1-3	CASRGQGSSGNTIYF	TGCGCCAGCAGAGGACAGGGCAGCTCTGGAAACACCATATATTTT
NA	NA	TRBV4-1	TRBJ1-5	CASGRDSNQPQHF	TGCGCCAGCGGCAGGGATAGCAATCAGCCCCAGCATTTT
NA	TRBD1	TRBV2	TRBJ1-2	CASRRQGVTNYGYTF	TGTGCCAGCAGACGACAGGGGGTTACTAACTATGGCTACACCTTC
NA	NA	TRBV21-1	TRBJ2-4	CASSNSGSEAKNIQYF	TGTGCCAGCAGCAATAGCGGGAGTGAAGCCAAAAACATTCAGTACTTC
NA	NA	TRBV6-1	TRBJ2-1	CASNRNNEQFF	TGTGCCAGCAATAGAAACAATGAGCAGTTCTTC
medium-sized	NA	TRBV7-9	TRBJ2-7	CASTDEYEQYF	TGTGCCAGCACGGACGAGTACGAGCAGTACTTC
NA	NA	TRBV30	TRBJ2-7	CAWSVGLAYEQYF	TGTGCCTGGAGTGTAGGGTTGGCCTACGAGCAGTACTTC
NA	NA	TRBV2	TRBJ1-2	CASSAPGRSPYYGYTF	TGTGCCAGCAGCGCCCCGGGACGGAGTCCCTACTATGGCTACACCTTC
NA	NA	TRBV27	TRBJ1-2	CASSSGGADYVGYTF	TGTGCCAGCAGTTCGGGTGGGGCAGATTATGTTGGCTACACCTTC
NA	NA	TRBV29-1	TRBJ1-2	CSGITGRRDGYTF	TGCAGCGGTATAACAGGGAGAAGGGATGGCTACACCTTC